This T cell receptor (beta chain) is from a study of OX40 agonist ivuxolimab in advanced cancers. Regarding the research as a whole: Ivuxolimab was a fully human IgG2 agonistic monoclonal antibody targeting the costimulatory receptor OX40 (CD134). Intravenous ivuxolimab was administered to patients every 2 weeks at six dose levels: 0.01, 0.1, 0.3, 1.5, 3 and 10 mg/kg. Of the approximately 53 patients in dose escalation, approximately 20 had hepatocellular carcinoma, around 15 had melanoma, 9 had renal cell carcinoma and 9 had head and neck cancer. The dose-escalation cohort was about 86% male with a mean age of roughly 60 years, ranging from roughly 20 to 85. Patients were allowed to have had prior anti-PD-1, anti-PD-L1 or anti-CTLA-4 therapy, and 40% to 45% of the dose-escalation patients had previously received checkpoint inhibitors. Partial responses were achieved by three dose-escalation patients, of whom one had hepatocellular carcinoma and two had cutaneous melanoma. Peripheral TCRbeta sequencing aimed to test whether ivuxolimab altered TCR sequence diversity and caused clonal T-cell expansion. The monotherapy dose-escalation portion (N ≈ 56 patients) of the phase I ivuxolimab trial is reported in the paper. Beyond this particular receptor, the publication reports: In the 0.1-3.0 mg/kg groups, partial responders had among the lowest normalized peripheral clonal expansion, particularly in CD8+ T cells. After ivuxolimab, expanded clones were on average more numerous among CD8+ T cells than among CD4+ T cells. At doses from 0.1 to 3.0 mg/kg, clonal expansion was seen in both CD4+ and CD8+ blood T cells between baseline and week 6. Low levels of normalized T-cell clonal expansion were also seen in some nonresponding patients. Which antigens the clonally expanded peripheral T cells were specific for was not determined.

Details on this clone: The antigen this receptor binds is unknown. Base qualities are not provided; no much larger clone lies one nucleotide away.

Genomic DNA was isolated from the sorted cells so that the TCRbeta CDR3 region could be sequenced. TCRbeta CDR3 regions were sequenced using the immunoSEQ Assay. Drawn from immuneACCESS, this table holds only the in-frame rearrangements with V and J called that TCRdb kept. Clones are partly lost; checked studies trace under half to an unresolved V gene and leave the rest unexplained. Present in this sample are tens of thousands of clones, roughly 80% of which were seen just once. About 5% of the sample lies in the top ten. Including the terminal cysteine and phenylalanine, the CDR3 comprises 15 residues. Only CDR3 DNA is held: 45 bases, read in frame from base 1. V drops 6 bases and J drops 3 bases, leaving 17 bases in between. CDR1 and CDR2, looked up from the germline V gene (reference sequence), are MNHEY and SMNVEV. The trial excluded patients who had a history of autoimmune disease or were on systemic immunosuppression. Peripheral blood for TCR sequencing was collected from all dose cohorts at baseline, on cycle 4 day 1, and on cycle 7 day 1. Samples came from an open-label, multicenter, first-in-human phase I dose-escalation trial of ivuxolimab. Adults with locally advanced or metastatic melanoma, renal cell carcinoma, hepatocellular carcinoma or head and neck squamous cell carcinoma were enrolled in the trial. CD4+ and CD8+ T cells were sorted separately from peripheral blood before TCR sequencing.

The receptor's source is an adult with an advanced solid tumor such as melanoma, head and neck, liver or kidney cancer. The chain links TRBV27 with TRBJ1-1; 6 matching bases give a weak D call of TRBD1. Sequenced here: CD4+ or CD8+ T cells sorted from blood, sampled in a trial of the OX40 agonist ivuxolimab. The CDR3 region: CASSRQDQRYTEAFF. The DNA sequence is given as TGTGCCAGCAGCCGACAGGATCAGAGGTACACTGAAGCTTTCTTT.